The rows below give T cell receptor beta chains drawn from one sample of a study of blood T cell repertoires in COVID-19. Some clones are missing from TCRdb's copy, which holds only in-frame ones; the method was immunoSEQ multiplex PCR. The data hold around 82,000 clones, with 75% to 95% observed a single time. The sequenced material came from peripheral blood. The source of these receptors is a human donor in a cohort sampled during active COVID-19. Both conserved end residues are part of each CDR3. The order of the fields is CDR3 DNA, CDR3 protein, clone size, V gene, D gene, J gene. D genes are given only for firm matches. Not all rows give a size; the values are once, few, many and, for expanded clones, a class.

TGTGCCACCAGTACGACCGGGACAGGTGATAAAGAGACCCAGTACTTC	CATSTTGTGDKETQYF	-	TRBV24-1	TRBD1	TRBJ2-5
TGCGCCAGCAGCCAAGATCACCTCCGACTAGCGGGGAGTGAGCAGTTCTTC	CASSQDHLRLAGSEQFF	-	TRBV4-1	TRBD2	TRBJ2-1
TGTGCCTGGAGTGCCCCTGGCTCCCACGAGCAGTACTTC	CAWSAPGSHEQYF	-	TRBV30	-	TRBJ2-7
TGTGCCAGCACCCGATTCCGGGACAGGGGACACGAGCAGTACTTC	CASTRFRDRGHEQYF	-	TRBV7-9	TRBD1	TRBJ2-7
TGTGCCAGCAGCACCAGAGACAGTGATAATTCACCCCTCCACTTT	CASSTRDSDNSPLHF	-	TRBV3-1/TRBV3-2	-	TRBJ1-6
TGTGCCAGCAGCTTGCAGGGGCGGGGGGCCAACGTCCTGACTTTC	CASSLQGRGANVLTF	-	TRBV5-6	-	TRBJ2-6
TGTGCCAGCAGAGGGGACAGGGAAGGTGTAGCTTTCTTT	CASRGDREGVAFF	-	TRBV6-4	TRBD1	TRBJ1-1
TGTGCCAGCAGCTTAACGAACTACGGGGGTGGCTACACCTTC	CASSLTNYGGGYTF	-	TRBV27	-	TRBJ1-2
TGCGCCAGCAGCCCCCTCAGCTCTGGAAACACCATATATTTT	CASSPLSSGNTIYF	-	TRBV10-1	-	TRBJ1-3
TGTGCCAGCCAGCACGACAGGCGCTACGAGCAGTACTTC	CASQHDRRYEQYF	-	TRBV6-5	-	TRBJ2-7
TGTGCCAGCAGCCCCTCGGACAGAATCCTCACAGATACGCAGTATTTT	CASSPSDRILTDTQYF	-	TRBV3-1/TRBV3-2	-	TRBJ2-3
TGTGCCAGCAGCTTAGCTCCGGACAGTTTTAATTCACCCCTCCACTTT	CASSLAPDSFNSPLHF	-	TRBV11-2	-	TRBJ1-6
TGTGCCAGCAGCGTAGGTAGCGGGGGATACAATGAGCAGTTCTTC	CASSVGSGGYNEQFF	-	TRBV9	TRBD2	TRBJ2-1
TGTGCCAGCAGCTCGCCCCGTGAGGGTTCCTATGGCTACACCTTC	CASSSPREGSYGYTF	-	TRBV11-2	-	TRBJ1-2
TGCGCCAGCAGCTGGGGACAGGGCGCAACTAATGAAAAACTGTTTTTT	CASSWGQGATNEKLFF	-	TRBV5-1	TRBD1	TRBJ1-4
TGCGCCAGCAGCCGGGAACTAGGACAGGGGGCAGATACGCAGTATTTT	CASSRELGQGADTQYF	-	TRBV4-3	TRBD1	TRBJ2-3
TGCGCCAGCCGGACAGGGGTGGCCGGGGAGCTGTTTTTT	CASRTGVAGELFF	-	TRBV5-1	TRBD1	TRBJ2-2
TGTGCCAGCAGCCCCCGACAGGGAGTATATCAGCCCCAGCATTTT	CASSPRQGVYQPQHF	few	TRBV3-1/TRBV3-2	TRBD1	TRBJ1-5
TGTGCCAGCAGCCCCTGGGGGGGACAGGGTTCATTCGAGCAGTACTTC	CASSPWGGQGSFEQYF	-	TRBV3-1/TRBV3-2	TRBD1	TRBJ2-7
TGCGCCAGCGGGCCAGGGGTCGGGGAGCAGTACTTC	CASGPGVGEQYF	-	TRBV5-1	-	TRBJ2-7
TGCGCCAGCAGTCGTTTCGGGGAGACCCAGTACTTC	CASSRFGETQYF	-	TRBV5-1	-	TRBJ2-5
TGTGCCAGCAGGACCACAGGGGTAGAGACCCAGTACTTC	CASRTTGVETQYF	-	TRBV6-5	TRBD1	TRBJ2-5
TGCGCCAGCAGTTCAGGGGGCGTTGGGGCCAACGTCCTGACTTTC	CASSSGGVGANVLTF	-	TRBV5-1	TRBD1	TRBJ2-6
TGTGCCAGCAGCTCGAGGGACAGGGGGGTGTATTCACCCCTCCACTTT	CASSSRDRGVYSPLHF	-	TRBV5-6	TRBD1	TRBJ1-6
TGTGCCAGCTCCCCACCCAGGACAAGCTCCTACAATGAGCAGTTCTTC	CASSPPRTSSYNEQFF	once	TRBV18	-	TRBJ2-1
TGTGCCAGCAGTCGCAGTTTCGGGGTTAACACTGAAGCTTTCTTT	CASSRSFGVNTEAFF	-	TRBV2	-	TRBJ1-1
TGTGCCATCAGTGATTCAGGACTAGCAAGCAATGAGCAGTTCTTC	CAISDSGLASNEQFF	once	TRBV10-3	TRBD2	TRBJ2-1
TGTGCCAGCAGTTCCTACTACGAGCAGTACTTC	CASSSYYEQYF	-	TRBV28	-	TRBJ2-7
TGTGCTAGTGGTTTGGTGGGAGTCTCAGGGGGATACGAGCAGTACTTC	CASGLVGVSGGYEQYF	-	TRBV12-5	TRBD1	TRBJ2-7
TGCGCCAGCAGCCTGACTAGCGGGGGGGCCTCCTACAATGAGCAGTTCTTC	CASSLTSGGASYNEQFF	-	TRBV5-1	TRBD2	TRBJ2-1
TGCGCCAGCAGCTTGGAGCCAGCGGGGGGCACAGATACGCAGTATTTT	CASSLEPAGGTDTQYF	-	TRBV5-1	TRBD2	TRBJ2-3
TGTGCCAGCAGCCCGGGACAGAAGGACTTCACAGATACGCAGTATTTT	CASSPGQKDFTDTQYF	-	TRBV7-9	TRBD1	TRBJ2-3
TGTGCCAGCAGTGAGAGGTACGAGCAGTACTTC	CASSERYEQYF	-	TRBV2	-	TRBJ2-7
TGTGCCATCAGTAGCGGGGAGTCCAAAAACATTCAGTACTTC	CAISSGESKNIQYF	once	TRBV10-3	TRBD2	TRBJ2-4
TGCGCCAGCAGAGAGGCAGGGAATGAAAAACTGTTTTTT	CASREAGNEKLFF	-	TRBV5-1	-	TRBJ1-4
TGCGCCAGCAGCTTGATCACAGTCCAAGAGACCCAGTACTTC	CASSLITVQETQYF	-	TRBV5-1	-	TRBJ2-5
TGTGCCAGCAGCCCCGGGACAGTGAACACTGAAGCTTTCTTT	CASSPGTVNTEAFF	-	TRBV7-8	TRBD1	TRBJ1-1
TGTGCCAGCATCGAAGAGTTCATGAACACTGAAGCTTTCTTT	CASIEEFMNTEAFF	-	TRBV2	-	TRBJ1-1
TGTGCCAGCAGCGGGATTAAGGGGGAAGGCTATGGCTACACCTTC	CASSGIKGEGYGYTF	few	TRBV5-6	-	TRBJ1-2
TGTGCCAGCAGTTTATACAGGAAGGTACGGGACGAGCAGTACTTC	CASSLYRKVRDEQYF	-	TRBV27	-	TRBJ2-7
TGTGCCAGCATCAAGGGATTAGCCGGGACAGGGAACTTC	CASIKGLAGTGNF	-	TRBV2	TRBD1	TRBJ2-7
TGCGCCAGCAGCGAAAGGACTAGCGGGGGGGCGAACACCGGGGAGCTGTTTTTT	CASSERTSGGANTGELFF	-	TRBV5-1	TRBD2	TRBJ2-2
TGTGCCAGCTCACCGTCCAGTGGGCGGGGGGACTCGGGGACGCAGTATTTT	CASSPSSGRGDSGTQYF	-	TRBV18	TRBD2	TRBJ2-3
TGTGCCAGTAGTATTCCCAGGGGGAGGCAGCCCCAGCATTTT	CASSIPRGRQPQHF	-	TRBV19	TRBD1	TRBJ1-5
TGTGCCAGCAGTTATTTTTCGGGACAGAGGTTCTCAGCTTTCTTT	CASSYFSGQRFSAFF	-	TRBV6-2/TRBV6-3	TRBD1	TRBJ1-1
TGTGCCAGCAGTTTATCAGCGGGGGGCTCCTACAATGAGCAGTTCTTC	CASSLSAGGSYNEQFF	-	TRBV27	TRBD2	TRBJ2-1
TGTGCCAGCAGCCAAGAAGCTCTTTGGTGGAACACTGAAGCTTTCTTT	CASSQEALWWNTEAFF	-	TRBV14	-	TRBJ1-1
TGTGCCAGCAGCGTAGCTATCAGGGGGGACACTGAAGCTTTCTTT	CASSVAIRGDTEAFF	-	TRBV9	TRBD1	TRBJ1-1
TGTGCCAGCAGCTTATCCAACAGCCCCACCGGGGAGCTGTTTTTT	CASSLSNSPTGELFF	-	TRBV7-9	-	TRBJ2-2
TGTGCCAGTAGCCCGACGTCAGGGGGCGGAGGCTACGAGCAGTACTTC	CASSPTSGGGGYEQYF	-	TRBV19	TRBD1	TRBJ2-7
TGTGCCAGCATTGATCGGACAGCCTATGGCTACACCTTC	CASIDRTAYGYTF	-	TRBV5-5	-	TRBJ1-2
TGTGCCAGCAGTCTCAGGAGCACAGATACGCAGTATTTT	CASSLRSTDTQYF	-	TRBV27	-	TRBJ2-3
TGCGCCAGCAGCCCTACTCACAGGGGTTTCGAAAAACTGTTTTTT	CASSPTHRGFEKLFF	-	TRBV5-1	TRBD1	TRBJ1-4
TGTGCCAGCAGCTTGCCCCAGGGAACGGGCGAAAAACTGTTTTTT	CASSLPQGTGEKLFF	-	TRBV5-8	-	TRBJ1-4
TGTGCCAGTAGCCCCCCGGGGACTAGCGGAGATACGCAGTATTTT	CASSPPGTSGDTQYF	-	TRBV19	TRBD2	TRBJ2-3
TGTGCCAGCAGCACAGGGCCCGAAGAGACCCAGTACTTC	CASSTGPEETQYF	-	TRBV28	-	TRBJ2-5
TGCGCCAGCAGCTTGGCTTCGACTAGCGGGGGGCAAGAGACCCAGTACTTC	CASSLASTSGGQETQYF	-	TRBV5-1	TRBD2	TRBJ2-5